The table lists the clone carrying this T cell receptor (beta chain) with a few counts. Only in-frame clones appear in the TCRdb table, and some are missing; sequencing was by immunoSEQ multiplex PCR. The table lists roughly 430,000 clones, approximately 86% of them singletons. Adults between roughly 18 and 89 years of age took part from about two dozen US areas. Participants reported their clinical history, and cohort assignment relied on those reports. This entry is derived from a study of blood T cell repertoires in COVID-19. Overall study context: PBMCs, B-cell-depleted T cells, or T cells provided the cDNA or gDNA that made up the material.

The sequence came from a woman between 35 and 50 years old with acute COVID-19. The sequencing input was PBMCs or T cells enriched from blood (not recorded which).

The CDR3 spells CASSVADRWATEAFF. Written as DNA, the CDR3 is TGTGCCAGCAGCGTCGCGGACAGGTGGGCCACTGAAGCTTTCTTT. This rearrangement joins TRBV9 to TRBJ1-1, with TRBD1 identical over 7 bases. Germline CDR1 and CDR2: SGDLS and YYNGEE. The V gene end was trimmed by 2 bases and the J gene end by 4 bases; junction bases not matched to a gene: 8. The CDR3 is made up of 15 amino acids.